The rows below give T cell receptor beta chains drawn from one sample of a study of Ad26.COV2.S vaccination and SARS-CoV-2 variants. TCRdb's table, derived via immunoSEQ multiplex PCR, lists solely in-frame clones and lacks some. The sample shows roughly 680,000 clones, about 89% of them seen only once. Sequencing was performed on peripheral blood, taken in a trial of Ad26.COV2.S vaccine versus placebo. The receptor set was obtained from a person aged 18 to 65 who received the Ad26.COV2.S COVID-19 vaccine or a placebo. Each CDR3 is given with its conserved first and last residue.

v_gene	len	j_gene	CDR3aa
TRBV5-5	16	TRBJ2-2	CASSWSAGTNTGELFF
TRBV19	15	TRBJ2-7	CASSKGTRPSYEQYF
TRBV2	13	TRBJ1-1	CASRVPGMGEAFF
TRBV6-2/TRBV6-3	16	TRBJ1-2	CASSRDIPTRGYGYTF
TRBV5-4	14	TRBJ2-7	CASSRGRNGYEQYF
TRBV4-1	15	TRBJ2-5	CASSQAASGQETQYF
TRBV2	13	TRBJ2-7	CASSGTSLGEQYF
TRBV16	15	TRBJ1-4	CASSQSTGGHEKLFF
TRBV19	15	TRBJ2-7	CASSIVTGGDYEQYF
TRBV18	13	TRBJ1-5	CASSPSGNQPQHF
TRBV4-2	14	TRBJ2-2	CASSQGTGTGELFF
TRBV27	14	TRBJ1-2	CASSPQTGRYGYTF
TRBV30	13	TRBJ1-2	CAWSRQESYGYTF
TRBV7-3	16	TRBJ2-2	CASSPRIGVDTGELFF
TRBV6-1	13	TRBJ1-2	CASSESSGRSYTF
TRBV3-1/TRBV3-2	14	TRBJ1-5	CASSQRQGEQPQHF
TRBV12-5	14	TRBJ2-5	CASGLRAGQETQYF
TRBV10-3	13	TRBJ2-7	CAISEGVPYEQYF
TRBV5-8	14	TRBJ1-2	CASSPGSLPYGYTF
TRBV23-1	16	TRBJ2-2	CASNPWGAMNTGELFF
TRBV7-2	15	TRBJ2-7	CASSIILAGNYEQYF
TRBV28	14	TRBJ2-2	CASSPIENTGELFF
TRBV10-2	14	TRBJ1-4	CATTRGRINEKLFF
TRBV19	16	TRBJ1-2	CASSIVLAAGPYGYTF
TRBV13	13	TRBJ2-7	CASTEGTSYEQYF